This T cell receptor (beta chain) originates from a study of OX40 agonist ivuxolimab in advanced cancers. The study, taken as a whole, reports: Among the nonresponders, some also had low normalized T-cell clonal expansion. Clonal expansion among partial responders at 0.1-3.0 mg/kg ranked near the lowest.

The method was immunoSEQ multiplex PCR; TCRdb's version includes in-frame clones alone and lacks a portion of them. Of over 95,000 clones listed, around nine tenths were seen once; the top ten hold less than 1%. Concerning this clone itself: Its cognate antigen is unknown.

Germline V CDR1 and CDR2: ENHRY, SYGVKD. The CDR3 is 13 amino acids. V was trimmed by 5 bases and J by 6 bases, leaving 14 bases between them. This specimen consisted of CD4+ or CD8+ T cells sorted from blood, obtained in a trial of the OX40 agonist ivuxolimab. The clonotype originates from an adult with an advanced solid tumor such as melanoma, head and neck, liver or kidney cancer. This chain links TRBV10-3 with TRBJ2-7; no definite D call. CDR3 loop: CAISNDPVSEQYF. In nucleotides, the CDR3 is TGTGCCATCAGTAACGATCCGGTTTCCGAGCAGTACTTC.